The present TCR beta chain was sequenced within a study of glioma-infiltrating T cells. Amplification of TCR alpha and beta CDR3 regions from RNA used iRepertoire nested multiplex PCR. Tissue mRNA or PBMC total RNA, about 95-450 ng, went into one-step reverse transcription and amplification. TCRdb independently ran MiXCR on the multiplex PCR reads; one entry per CDR3 protein. The top ten hold 20% to 25% of the sample, which has fewer than 250,000 distinct CDR3 sequences, over 25% seen once. A remark on this clonotype: What it binds is not known.

Findings and caveats of the study: Tissue-blood divergence was below expectation in non-neoplastic patients, above in gliomas. Only very few CDR3 sequences appeared in both tissue and blood.

Germline CDR1 MNHEY, CDR2 SMNVEV (reference sequence). This CDR3 is built from 16 residues. The V gene end was trimmed by 5 bases and the J gene end by 3 bases; junction bases not matched to a gene: 7. This chain joins TRBV27 and TRBJ2-7; 13 bases line up with TRBD2. This receptor was taken from a human donor with low-grade glioma or glioblastoma, undergoing nonglioma brain surgery, or in good health (not recorded which). Source material: glioma tissue, nonneoplastic brain tissue, or PBMCs (not recorded which). This CDR3 reads CASSRGLAGAIYEQYF. The CDR3 region has the DNA TGTGCCAGCAGTCGCGGACTAGCGGGAGCTATCTACGAGCAGTACTTC.